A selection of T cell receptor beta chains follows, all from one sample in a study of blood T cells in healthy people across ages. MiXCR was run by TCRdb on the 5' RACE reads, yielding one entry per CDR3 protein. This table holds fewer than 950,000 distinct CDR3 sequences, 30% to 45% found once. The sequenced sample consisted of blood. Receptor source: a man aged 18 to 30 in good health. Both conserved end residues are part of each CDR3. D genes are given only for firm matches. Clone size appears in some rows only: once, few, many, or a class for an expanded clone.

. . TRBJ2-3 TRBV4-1 TGCGCCAGCAGCCAAAGGCCTGGGACCACAGATACGCAGTATTTT CASSQRPGTTDTQYF
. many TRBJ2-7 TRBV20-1 TGCAGTGCTGACCGGCAGTCGCCCTACGAGCAGTACTTC CSADRQSPYEQYF
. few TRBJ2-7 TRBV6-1 TGTGCCAGCAGTGAAGCGCACGGGCAGTCCTACGAGCAGTACTTC CASSEAHGQSYEQYF
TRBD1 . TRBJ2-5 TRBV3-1 TGTGCCAGCACAACAGGGGAAGAGACCCAGTACTTC CASTTGEETQYF
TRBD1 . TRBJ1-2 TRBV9 TGTGCCAGCAGCATTCCAGGGGGCGCCGATGGCTACACCTTC CASSIPGGADGYTF
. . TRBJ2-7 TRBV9 TGTGCCAGCAGCGTAGGACTGGGTCTCTACGAGCAGTACTTC CASSVGLGLYEQYF
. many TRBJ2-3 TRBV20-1 TGCAGTGCTAAGGAGAGTTGGCTGGAGGCAGATACGCAGTATTTT CSAKESWLEADTQYF
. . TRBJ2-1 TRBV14 TGTGCCAGCAGTCAACAGGGGAGGGGAGCGGATGAGCAGTTCTTC CASSQQGRGADEQFF
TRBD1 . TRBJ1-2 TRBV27 TGTGCCAGCAGTTTTACAGGGGCTGGCGGCTACACCTTC CASSFTGAGGYTF
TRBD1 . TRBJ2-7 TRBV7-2 TGTGCCAGCAGAGAAACGCCGGGACAGGGCTACGAGCAGTACTTC CASRETPGQGYEQYF
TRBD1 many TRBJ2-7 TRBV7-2 TGTGCCAGCAGCCCAGACCGGGACAGGGATTCGGAGTACTTC CASSPDRDRDSEYF
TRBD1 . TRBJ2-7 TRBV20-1 TGCAGTGCTAAGGGGACAGACTTATCCTACGAGCAGTACTTC CSAKGTDLSYEQYF